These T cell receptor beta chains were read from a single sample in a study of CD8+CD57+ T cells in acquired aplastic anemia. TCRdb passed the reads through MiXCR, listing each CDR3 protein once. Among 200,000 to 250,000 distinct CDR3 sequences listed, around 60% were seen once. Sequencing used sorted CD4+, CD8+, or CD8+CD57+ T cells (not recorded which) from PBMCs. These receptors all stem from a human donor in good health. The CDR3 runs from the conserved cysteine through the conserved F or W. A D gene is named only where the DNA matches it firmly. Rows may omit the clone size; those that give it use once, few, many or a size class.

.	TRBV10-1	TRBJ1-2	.	CASSLTGGSYGYTF	TGCGCCAGCAGCTTGACGGGAGGGAGCTATGGCTACACCTTC
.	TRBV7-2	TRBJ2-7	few	CASSLGPSAGEQYF	TGTGCCAGCAGCTTAGGCCCCTCGGCTGGCGAGCAGTACTTC
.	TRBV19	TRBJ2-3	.	CASSMRRDTDTQYF	TGTGCCAGTAGTATGAGGAGGGATACAGATACGCAGTATTTT
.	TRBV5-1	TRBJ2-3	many	CASSRTSTDTQYF	TGCGCCAGCAGCCGGACCTCCACAGATACGCAGTATTTT
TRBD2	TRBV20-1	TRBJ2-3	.	CGACGRESTDTQYF	TGCGGTGCCTGTGGGCGGGAGAGCACAGATACGCAGTATTTT
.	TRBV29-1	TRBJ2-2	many	CSVVAIGELFF	TGCAGCGTTGTGGCCATCGGGGAGCTGTTTTTT
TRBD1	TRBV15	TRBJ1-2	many	CATSRSPGQGAVGYTF	TGTGCCACCAGCAGGTCTCCGGGACAGGGGGCGGTCGGCTACACCTTC
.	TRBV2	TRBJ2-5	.	CASRLRGKETQYF	TGTGCCAGCAGATTGAGAGGAAAAGAGACCCAGTACTTC
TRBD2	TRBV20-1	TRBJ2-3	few	CSASGRLAGAMDTQYF	TGCAGTGCTAGTGGCAGACTAGCGGGAGCGATGGATACGCAGTATTTT
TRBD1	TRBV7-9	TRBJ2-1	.	CASSDLRGSNEQFF	TGTGCCAGCAGCGATCTCAGGGGGAGCAATGAGCAGTTCTTC
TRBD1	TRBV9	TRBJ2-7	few	CASSSWGQEVEQYF	TGTGCCAGCAGCTCATGGGGACAGGAAGTAGAGCAGTACTTC
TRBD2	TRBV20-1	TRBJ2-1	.	CSANGGLARDEQFF	TGCAGTGCTAACGGCGGACTAGCGAGGGATGAGCAGTTCTTC
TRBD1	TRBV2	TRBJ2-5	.	CASSFFDRAQETQYF	TGTGCCAGCAGCTTTTTTGACAGGGCTCAAGAGACCCAGTACTTC
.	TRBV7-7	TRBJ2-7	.	CASSLEFNEQYF	TGTGCTAGCAGCTTAGAGTTCAACGAGCAGTACTTC
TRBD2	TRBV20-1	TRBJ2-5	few	CSAGTSFPTETQYF	TGCAGTGCTGGGACTAGCTTTCCTACGGAGACCCAGTACTTC
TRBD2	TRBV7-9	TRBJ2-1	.	CASTPRTSGSSYNEQFF	TGTGCCAGCACCCCTCGGACTAGCGGTAGCTCCTACAATGAGCAGTTCTTC
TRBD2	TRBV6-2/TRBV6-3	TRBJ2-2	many	CASSYSGAGTGELFF	TGTGCCAGCAGTTATAGCGGGGCTGGCACCGGGGAGCTGTTTTTT
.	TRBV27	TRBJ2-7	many	CASSLSTGPLYEQYF	TGTGCCAGCAGTTTATCTACCGGACCCCTCTACGAGCAGTACTTC
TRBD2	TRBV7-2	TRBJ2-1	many	CASSLQVLLAGGPSCNEQFF	TGTGCCAGCAGCTTACAGGTTCTACTAGCGGGAGGGCCTTCCTGCAATGAGCAGTTCTTC
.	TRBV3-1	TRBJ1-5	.	CASSQELGAGQPQHF	TGTGCCAGCAGCCAAGAACTGGGGGCAGGTCAGCCCCAGCATTTT
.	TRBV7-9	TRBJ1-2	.	CASSLNTNYGYTF	TGTGCCAGCAGCTTAAATACAAACTATGGCTACACCTTC
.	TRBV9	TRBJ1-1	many	CASSVEAGMNTEAFF	TGTGCCAGCAGCGTAGAAGCGGGAATGAACACTGAAGCTTTCTTT
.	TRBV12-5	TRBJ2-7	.	CASRADGDDYEQYF	TGTGCCAGCAGGGCCGACGGGGACGACTACGAGCAGTACTTC
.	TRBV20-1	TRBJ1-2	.	CSARDSLSGYTF	TGCAGTGCTAGGGACAGTCTTTCCGGCTACACCTTC
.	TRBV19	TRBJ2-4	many	CASSPPGTQKNIQYF	TGTGCCAGTAGTCCCCCCGGGACGCAAAAAAACATTCAGTACTTC
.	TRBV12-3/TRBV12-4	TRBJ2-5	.	CASSLMGPQGGTQYF	TGTGCCAGCAGTTTGATGGGACCCCAAGGGGGGACCCAGTACTTC
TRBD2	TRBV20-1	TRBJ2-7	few	CSASGRVVYEQYF	TGCAGTGCTAGCGGGAGGGTAGTCTACGAGCAGTACTTC
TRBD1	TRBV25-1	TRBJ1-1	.	CASSLGTGLQVTEAFF	TGTGCCAGCAGCCTGGGGACAGGCCTTCAGGTAACTGAAGCTTTCTTT
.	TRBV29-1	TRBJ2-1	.	CSVPGGYNEQFF	TGCAGCGTCCCTGGCGGATACAATGAGCAGTTCTTC
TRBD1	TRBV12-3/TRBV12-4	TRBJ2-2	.	CASSRTGLTGELFF	TGTGCCAGCAGTAGGACAGGGTTAACCGGGGAGCTGTTTTTT
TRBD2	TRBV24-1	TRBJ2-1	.	CATSTGLAGRNEQFF	TGTGCCACCAGTACCGGACTAGCAGGGCGCAATGAGCAGTTCTTC
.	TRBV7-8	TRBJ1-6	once	CASSQPDEGVLRPLHF	TGCGCCAGCAGCCAACCCGACGAGGGGGTCTTGAGGCCCCTCCACTTT
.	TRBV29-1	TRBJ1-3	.	CSVVSGVGNTIYF	TGCAGCGTTGTCTCGGGGGTTGGAAACACCATATATTTT
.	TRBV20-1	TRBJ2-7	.	CSAKSRDNNYEQYF	TGCAGTGCAAAGAGTCGGGACAATAACTACGAGCAGTACTTC
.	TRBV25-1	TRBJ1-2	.	CASSFVRDGCTF	TGTGCCAGCAGTTTTGTCAGGGATGGCTGCACCTTC
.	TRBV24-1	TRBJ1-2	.	CATSDQRGNYGYTF	TGTGCCACCAGTGATCAACGAGGGAACTATGGCTACACCTTC
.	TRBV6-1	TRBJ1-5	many	CASSDGPTGNQPQHF	TGTGCCAGCAGTGACGGACCCACGGGCAATCAGCCCCAGCATTTT
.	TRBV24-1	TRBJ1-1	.	CATSDTTTRPPRAFF	TGTGCCACCAGTGATACCACGACAAGACCCCCAAGAGCTTTCTTT
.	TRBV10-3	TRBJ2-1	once	CAISGLGLEQFF	TGTGCCATCAGTGGTCTTGGGCTGGAGCAGTTCTTC
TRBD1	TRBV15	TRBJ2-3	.	CATSRTGGAQARTDTQYF	TGTGCCACCAGCCGGACAGGGGGCGCGCAGGCCCGCACAGATACGCAGTATTTT